The 32 T cell receptor beta chains below were found in one sample sequenced in a study of blood T cells in healthy people across ages. Alongside a J-beta primer mix, a sample-barcoded 5' primer served in a second PCR lasting roughly 6 to 11 cycles. TCRdb re-derived calls from the 5' RACE reads in MiXCR, one entry per CDR3 protein. The sample consists of hundreds of thousands of distinct CDR3 sequences, under 65% of them appearing once. The specimen was blood. These receptors were collected from a woman of 80 years or more in good health.

Comment on this clonotype: A much larger clone sits a single nucleotide away, making a read error possible. The chain recombines TRBV10-3 with TRBJ2-5; D perhaps matches TRBD2 (5 bases). The CDR3 totals 13 residues. In germline, CDR1 is ENHRY, CDR2 SYGVKD. CDR3 in amino acids: CTISAGSTETQYF. The CDR3 DNA reads TGTACCATCAGTGCGGGTAGCACAGAGACCCAGTACTTC.

This clonotype was detected once. The rearrangement links TRBV9 to TRBJ2-7; 11 nucleotides agree with TRBD1. Trimming took 3 bases from V and 2 from J; bases not matched to a gene: 4. CDR1 is SGDLS and CDR2 is YYNGEE in the germline V gene. This CDR3 has 15 residues. The CDR3 DNA reads TGTGCCAGCAGCGGAGGGACAGGGGGGACCTACGAGCAGTACTTC. As protein: CASSGGTGGTYEQYF.

This clonotype was picked up many times. CDR3: CSARPRTSGIYNEQFF. In nucleotides, the CDR3 is TGCAGTGCTAGACCCAGGACTAGCGGAATCTACAATGAGCAGTTCTTC. V usage is TRBV20-1 and J usage is TRBJ2-1, with TRBD2 identical over 10 bases. The junction had 7 bases not matched to a gene; V was cut back by 2 bases and J by 3 bases. The CDR3 is 16 residues long. Germline-derived CDR1 and CDR2 are DFQATT and SNEGSKA (reference sequence).

The V and J genes are TRBV20-1 and TRBJ1-4; TRBD1 aligns across 7 bases. Germline V gives CDR1 DFQATT, CDR2 SNEGSKA (reference sequence). CDR3 length: 15 residues. The trim removed 2 bases at V and 6 bases at J, leaving 9 bases unmatched. The CDR3 sequence is CSARIAGTVYEKLFF. The DNA of the CDR3 is TGCAGTGCTAGAATTGCCGGGACAGTCTATGAAAAACTGTTTTTT.

On this clonotype: Possible read error: a much larger clone is one base away. The chain couples TRBV28 to TRBJ2-7; D possibly corresponds to TRBD1 (6 bases). CDR1 is MDHEN, CDR2 SYDVKM, per germline. The V end was cut by 11 bases, the J end by 9 bases, with 14 bases between. There are 10 residues in the CDR3. The CDR3 sequence: CASGVHGQYF. Here the CDR3 DNA reads TGTGCCTCAGGGGTCCACGGGCAGTACTTC. The whole variable domain, remainder taken from reference TRBV28 and TRBJ2-7, is DVKVTQSSRYLVKRTGEKVFLECVQDMDHENMFWYRQDPGLGLRLIYFSYDVKMKEKGDIPEGYSVSREKKERFSLILESASTNQTSMYLCASGVHGQYFGPGTRLTVT.

This clonotype was picked up a small number of times. This chain connects TRBV25-1 to TRBJ2-5, with D tentatively TRBD1 (5 bases). TRBJ2-7 matches the DNA end more closely, so the J call is doubtful. Germline assignment: CDR1 MGHDK and CDR2 SYGVNS. The CDR3 is made up of 13 amino acids. CDR3 sequence: CASSPDRLYEQYF. CDR3 sequence (DNA): TGTGCCAGCAGTCCTGACAGATTATACGAGCAGTACTTC.

This clonotype was observed many times. The chain carries TRBV27 and TRBJ1-2, with TRBD1 matching 7 bases. The CDR3 is 18 amino acids. The germline V gene encodes CDR1 MNHEY and CDR2 SMNVEV (reference sequence). V was clipped by 5 bases and J by 4 bases; unmatched bases: 19. The CDR3 loop reads CASSPSRDSLIRSYGYTF. For the CDR3, the DNA is TGTGCCAGCAGTCCCTCCCGGGACAGCCTCATCAGGAGCTATGGCTACACCTTC.

The chain recombines TRBV18 with TRBJ2-7; maybe TRBD1 (6 bases). V lost 6 bases and J lost 5, with 14 bases in between. Germline V gene data show CDR1 as KGHSH and CDR2 as LQKENI. The length of the CDR3 is 13 residues. CDR3 region: CASSEGQRDEQYF. CDR3 nucleotides: TGTGCCAGCTCCGAGGGACAAAGGGACGAGCAGTACTTC.

This clonotype has only one observation. The V and J genes are TRBV10-3 and TRBJ2-7; 12 bases are a match to TRBD2. With the DNA end fitting TRBJ2-5 better, the J assignment may be wrong. The CDR3 extends over 16 amino acids. Germline V lookup: CDR1 ENHRY, CDR2 SYGVKD. The CDR3 bases are TGTGCCATCAGTTCCACCGGGCTAGCGGGAGGGGAGACCCAGTACTTC. It is translated as CAISSTGLAGGETQYF.

The chain employs TRBV10-3 and TRBJ2-1; D gene ambiguous. The end of the DNA fits TRBJ2-7 better, so the J call may be wrong. This CDR3 is 19 amino acids long. CDR1 is ENHRY and CDR2 is SYGVKD in the germline V gene. In DNA form, the CDR3 reads TGTGCCATCAGTGAGTCGGGGTCAGGAGTAAGGAAGATATACAATGAGCAGTACTTC. It codes for CAISESGSGVRKIYNEQYF.

In its sample, this clonotype was seen a few times. The chain recombines TRBV7-2 with TRBJ2-3; 10 bases agree with TRBD2. The V gene end was trimmed by 9 bases and the J gene end by 4 bases; junction bases not matched to a gene: 7. The CDR3 extends over 14 amino acids. Germline V CDR1 and CDR2: SGHTA, FQGNSA. The CDR3 DNA follows: TGTGCCAGTCAACTAGCGGGAAGAGCAGATACGCAGTATTTT. This gives the protein CASQLAGRADTQYF.

The chain employs TRBV29-1 and TRBJ1-2, with a weak D call TRBD1 (5 bases). The CDR3 totals 13 residues. The germline gives CDR1 SQVTM, CDR2 ANQGSEA. Trimming pared 4 bases from V and 0 bases from J, leaving 9 bases between. The CDR3 sequence is CSVGDAANYGYTF. CDR3 bases: TGCAGCGTTGGGGACGCCGCTAACTATGGCTACACCTTC.

This clonotype has just a few counts. The chain uses TRBV5-1 and TRBJ2-5; TRBD1 might be the D (5 bases). The CDR3 runs 14 residues. With 1 base removed from V and 11 bases from J, the gap between germline ends came to 18 bases. Germline V CDR1 and CDR2: SGHRS, YFSETQ. CDR3 loop: CASSLRTPQNEQYF. The CDR3 DNA follows: TGCGCCAGCAGCTTGCGGACACCGCAAAATGAGCAGTACTTC. Drawing the rest from reference TRBV5-1 and TRBJ2-5, the complete variable domain is KAGVTQTPRYLIKTRGQQVTLSCSPISGHRSVSWYQQTPGQGLQFLFEYFSETQRNKGNFPGRFSGRQFSNSRSEMNVSTLELGDSALYLCASSLRTPQNEQYFGPGTRLLVL.

This clonotype came up a few times. The gene calls are TRBV29-1 and TRBJ2-1, with unresolved D. The CDR3 runs to 14 residues. From germline, CDR1 is SQVTM and CDR2 ANQGSEA. Trimming took off 2 bases at V and 0 bases at J, with 8 bases between the two ends. CDR3 in amino acids: CSVEPRSSYNEQFF. DNA of the CDR3: TGCAGCGTTGAACCCCGTAGCTCCTACAATGAGCAGTTCTTC.

Many counts were recorded for this clonotype. V is TRBV9 and J is TRBJ2-4; possible D gene TRBD2, 5 bases. This CDR3 is 13 amino acids long. V lost 4 bases and J lost 4, with 9 bases in between. CDR1 is SGDLS, CDR2 YYNGEE, per germline. The CDR3 nucleotides are TGTGCCAGCAGCCCGGACTTTAAAAACATTCAGTACTTC. Translating it yields CASSPDFKNIQYF.

This chain uses TRBV7-8 with TRBJ2-5, with 10 bases identical to TRBD2. This CDR3 contains 17 residues. Germline CDR1 reads SGHVS; CDR2 reads FQNEAQ. The V segment lost 1 base and the J segment 4 bases; nucleotides outside the gene matches: 9. The CDR3 loop is CASSLVGSGRPGETQYF. DNA of the CDR3: TGTGCCAGCAGCTTAGTTGGTAGCGGGAGGCCCGGAGAGACCCAGTACTTC.

The chain recombines TRBV29-1 with TRBJ2-7; a weak D match, TRBD2 (5 bases). The CDR3 length is 12 residues. Deletions cut 6 bases from V and 10 bases from J, with 19 bases between. The germline CDR1 and CDR2 sequences are SQVTM and ANQGSEA. CDR3 amino acids: CSVRTPGEAQYF. In nucleotides, the CDR3 is TGCAGCGTGCGGACTCCCGGCGAGGCCCAGTACTTC.

The chain has TRBV6-2 or TRBV6-3 and TRBJ2-1; 8 bases align to TRBD1. The CDR3 extends over 18 amino acids. V lost 10 bases to trimming and J lost 6 bases; unmatched junction nucleotides: 23. The germline CDR1 and CDR2 sequences are MNHEY and SVGEGT. The CDR3 DNA is TGTGCCACCCTACACCTGGGACAGGTGTCTGTCCGCACCAATGAGCAGTTCTTC. The encoded protein is CATLHLGQVSVRTNEQFF.

A note on this clonotype: A clone one base away is much larger, so this may be a read error. This chain's CDR3 is CSARSGAGHNEQFF. The CDR3 region has the DNA TGCAGTGCTAGATCCGGGGCCGGTCACAATGAGCAGTTCTTC. This sequence joins TRBV20-1 and TRBJ2-1; D is possibly TRBD1 or TRBD2 (5 bases each). The V and J ends lost 2 bases and 5 bases respectively, with 13 bases between them. The CDR3 is made up of 14 amino acids. CDR1 DFQATT and CDR2 SNEGSKA come from the germline V gene (reference sequence).

CDR3: CASSKTRDQPQHF. In nucleotides, the CDR3 is TGTGCCAGCTCTAAGACGAGGGATCAGCCCCAGCATTTT. This chain connects TRBV2 to TRBJ1-5; no clear D. CDR1 is SNHLY and CDR2 is FYNNEI in the germline V gene. The length of the CDR3 is 13 residues. V lost 8 bases and J 5 bases, leaving 13 bases between the germline ends.

This clonotype was seen a few times. The chain employs TRBV28 and TRBJ1-1; no clear D gene. Trimming stripped 6 bases from V and 5 bases from J, with 16 bases between. The germline CDR1 and CDR2 sequences are MDHEN and SYDVKM. The CDR3 sequence is 14 residues long. CDR3 sequence reads: CASRGNLGRTEAFF. In DNA form, the CDR3 reads TGTGCCAGCAGGGGAAACCTTGGGCGGACTGAAGCTTTCTTT. The whole variable domain, filled in from reference TRBV28 and TRBJ1-1, reads DVKVTQSSRYLVKRTGEKVFLECVQDMDHENMFWYRQDPGLGLRLIYFSYDVKMKEKGDIPEGYSVSREKKERFSLILESASTNQTSMYLCASRGNLGRTEAFFGQGTRLTVV.

Worth noting for this clonotype: This may come from a read error, since a much larger clone is one base off. The genes are TRBV12-3 or TRBV12-4 and TRBJ2-5, with 12 positions matching TRBD2. The CDR3 covers 17 residues. After removal of 2 bases from V and 4 bases from J, the junction contained 8 bases not matched to a gene. CDR3 amino acids: CASSLLSTSGRSETQYF. In nucleotides, the CDR3 is TGTGCCAGCAGTTTATTAAGCACTAGCGGGAGGTCAGAGACCCAGTACTTC.

This clonotype was counted ten times or more. This chain connects TRBV12-3 or TRBV12-4 to TRBJ2-5; possible D gene TRBD1, 5 bases. There are 14 residues in the CDR3. With 5 bases removed from V and 0 bases from J, the gap between germline ends came to 10 bases. CDR3 amino acids: CASSPTVNQETQYF. DNA for the CDR3: TGTGCCAGCAGTCCGACAGTCAACCAAGAGACCCAGTACTTC.

The V call is TRBV6-5, the J call TRBJ2-2, with TRBD1 matching 12 bases. Germline V gene data show CDR1 as MNHEY and CDR2 as SVGAGI. The CDR3 is made up of 15 amino acids. Trimming at V came to 4 bases and at J to 6 bases, leaving 3 bases not matched to a gene. The CDR3: CASSWGQGAAGELFF. CDR3 bases: TGTGCCAGCAGTTGGGGACAGGGGGCCGCCGGGGAGCTGTTTTTT.

As regards this clonotype: An end of the junction differs from the germline gene, which may be a read error. The rearrangement links TRBV20-1 to TRBJ2-3; the match to TRBD2 covers 11 bases. The CDR3 has 17 amino acids. The germline CDR1 and CDR2 sequences are DFQATT and SNEGSKA (reference sequence). CDR3 protein: CSARRFRLAGRADTQCF. In DNA, the CDR3 is TGCAGTGCTAGACGCTTCAGACTAGCGGGACGGGCAGATACGCAGTGTTTT.

The chain employs TRBV5-6 and TRBJ1-1, with 9 positions matching TRBD1. The trim removed 2 bases at V and 5 bases at J, leaving 10 bases unmatched. The CDR3 covers 16 residues. Germline-derived CDR1 and CDR2 are SGHDT and YYEEEE. CDR3 DNA: TGTGCCAGCAGCTTACGACGAACAGGGGGCTTGACTGAAGCTTTCTTT. This gives the protein CASSLRRTGGLTEAFF.

This clonotype was detected ten times or more. The chain employs TRBV7-3 and TRBJ2-3; D possibly uses TRBD1 or TRBD2 (5 bases each). The CDR3 consists of 16 residues. Germline V gene data show CDR1 as SGHTA and CDR2 as FQGTGA. The germline V and J ends were trimmed by 0 bases and 6 bases, with 16 bases remaining between them. The DNA of the CDR3 is TGTGCCAGCAGCTTAACGTCGGGACCGCCGGGGGATACGCAGTATTTT. Amino acid sequence: CASSLTSGPPGDTQYF.

The rearrangement links TRBV7-9 to TRBJ1-5; D perhaps matches TRBD1 (5 bases). The V end was cut by 3 bases, the J end by 0 bases, with 9 bases between. In germline, CDR1 is SEHNR, CDR2 FQNEAQ (reference sequence). This CDR3 region has 15 residues. The CDR3 DNA reads TGTGCCAGCAGCTTCGACAGCAATAGCAATCAGCCCCAGCATTTT. Translation gives CASSFDSNSNQPQHF.

The chain recombines TRBV29-1 with TRBJ1-1; 7 nucleotides match TRBD1. The length of the CDR3 is 13 residues. V was pared by 1 base and J by 1 base, with 0 bases of the junction left unmatched. Per germline, CDR1 SQVTM and CDR2 ANQGSEA. The CDR3 here is CSVEGQGNTEAFF. In nucleotides, the CDR3 is TGCAGCGTTGAAGGACAGGGGAACACTGAAGCTTTCTTT.

This clonotype has only a few counts. The chain links TRBV7-2 to TRBJ1-6; maybe TRBD1 (5 bases). V was trimmed by 5 bases and J by 7 bases, leaving 12 bases between them. The CDR3 runs to 14 residues. CDR1 SGHTA and CDR2 FQGNSA come from the germline V gene. The CDR3 sequence is CASSQGLINSPLHF. The CDR3 region has the DNA TGTGCCAGCAGCCAGGGACTTATCAATTCACCCCTCCACTTT.

This clonotype showed up just a few times. The gene calls are TRBV29-1 and TRBJ1-5; D remains unclear. The V gene's germline CDR1 is SQVTM and CDR2 ANQGSEA. V dropped 4 bases and J dropped 6 bases, with 7 bases sitting between them. CDR3 size: 11 residues. The CDR3 DNA is TGCAGCGTTGCTAAGGCTCAGCCCCAGCATTTT. It translates to CSVAKAQPQHF.

V usage is TRBV7-2 and J usage is TRBJ2-3; D call uncertain. With 1 base removed from V and 4 bases from J, the gap between germline ends came to 9 bases. The CDR3 spans 14 residues. The germline gives CDR1 SGHTA, CDR2 FQGNSA. DNA of the CDR3: TGTGCCAGCAGCTTAGAGGTAGGGCCAGATACGCAGTATTTT. This sequence encodes CASSLEVGPDTQYF.